The next 10 T cell receptor beta chains were all read from a single sample in a study of PD-1 blockade in mismatch repair-deficient tumors listed by TCRdb under 2017. Libraries were made using the immunoSEQ multiplex PCR assay. Imported from immuneACCESS, the table was reduced by TCRdb to in-frame sequences with V and J called. These copies leave out some clones; in studies compared against another copy, an unresolved V gene accounts for under half, and the cause of the remainder is not known. For this sample there are 100,000 to 150,000 clones; about 85% appear just once. About 13% of the sample comes from the top ten. Sequenced here: peripheral blood, sampled 44 weeks after starting pembrolizumab. These receptors were obtained from an adult with mismatch repair-deficient cancer.

The chain carries TRBV11-2 and TRBJ1-2; D is possibly TRBD1 (5 bases). Germline assignment: CDR1 SGHAT and CDR2 FQNNGV. V shed 0 bases and J shed 6 bases, with 11 bases lying between them. The CDR3 covers 14 residues. This CDR3 reads CASSLEGEGDGYTF. CDR3 DNA sequence: TGTGCCAGCAGCTTAGAAGGTGAAGGGGATGGCTACACCTTC.

J is TRBJ2-5 and V is TRBV18; TRBD2 matches at 13 bases. Germline V gene lookup returns CDR1 KGHSH and CDR2 LQKENI. V lost 3 bases and J lost 4; bases outside the gene matches: 8. There are 17 residues in the CDR3. The CDR3 loop reads CASSPGRTSGRRETQYF. The CDR3 DNA follows: TGTGCCAGCTCACCGGGCCGGACTAGCGGGAGACGAGAGACCCAGTACTTC. Full variable domain (missing parts from reference TRBV18 and TRBJ2-5): NAGVMQNPRHLVRRRGQEARLRCSPMKGHSHVYWYRQLPEEGLKFMVYLQKENIIDESGMPKERFSAEFPKEGPSILRIQQVVRGDSAAYFCASSPGRTSGRRETQYFGPGTRLLVL.

The rearrangement joins TRBV19 to TRBJ2-1, with 13 bases identical to TRBD2. The ends lost 9 bases at V and 8 bases at J; junction bases unmatched: 7. Germline V lookup: CDR1 LNHDA, CDR2 SQIVND (reference sequence). The length of the CDR3 is 14 residues. CDR3 amino acids: CASRTSGRRDEQFF. DNA of the CDR3: TGTGCCAGCCGGACTAGCGGGAGACGAGATGAGCAGTTCTTC. The full variable domain, with the rest looked up from reference TRBV19 and TRBJ2-1, is DGGITQSPKYLFRKEGQNVTLSCEQNLNHDAMYWYRQDPGQGLRLIYYSQIVNDFQKGDIAEGYSVSREKKESFPLTVTSAQKNPTAFYLCASRTSGRRDEQFFGPGTRLTVL.

The CDR3 region is CASSPPSGGSTDTQYF. As DNA, the CDR3 is TGTGCCAGCTCACCACCATCGGGAGGGAGCACAGATACGCAGTATTTT. The rearrangement joins TRBV18 to TRBJ2-3; 8 bases agree with TRBD2. V was pared by 0 bases and J by 0 bases, with 2 bases of the junction left unmatched. There are 16 residues in the CDR3. The germline V gene has CDR1 KGHSH and CDR2 LQKENI. The full variable domain, in which reference TRBV18 and TRBJ2-3 provide the parts outside the CDR3, is NAGVMQNPRHLVRRRGQEARLRCSPMKGHSHVYWYRQLPEEGLKFMVYLQKENIIDESGMPKERFSAEFPKEGPSILRIQQVVRGDSAAYFCASSPPSGGSTDTQYFGPGTRLTVL.

The V and J genes are TRBV6-6 and TRBJ2-1; 12 bases agree with TRBD2. The trim removed 6 bases at V and 8 bases at J, leaving 8 bases unmatched. Germline CDR1 and CDR2: MNHNY and SVGAGI (reference sequence). There are 15 residues in the CDR3. The CDR3 spells CASSTTSGSGDEQFF. The CDR3 DNA sequence: TGTGCCAGCAGCACGACTAGCGGGAGTGGGGATGAGCAGTTCTTC.

The chain carries TRBV5-1 and TRBJ2-1; 10 bases are a match to TRBD2. The CDR3 covers 16 residues. Trimming cost V 2 bases and J 1 base; bases outside gene matches: 3. The germline CDR1 and CDR2 sequences are SGHRS and YFSETQ. Written as DNA, the CDR3 is TGCGCCAGCAGCTTAACTAGCGGGACGTCCTACAATGAGCAGTTCTTC. It encodes CASSLTSGTSYNEQFF.

The chain couples TRBV27 to TRBJ2-7; D might be TRBD1 (5 bases). CDR3 length equals 13 residues. The ends were cut back, 5 bases at V and 4 bases at J, with 12 bases in the middle. Germline loops: CDR1 MNHEY, CDR2 SMNVEV (reference sequence). CDR3 DNA sequence: TGTGCCAGCAGTCTAAATCAGGGTTACGAGCAGTACTTC. Its protein is CASSLNQGYEQYF.

The chain combines TRBV25-1 with TRBJ2-7; 7 nucleotides match TRBD1. The CDR3 has 13 amino acids. Trimming removed 3 bases from V and 4 bases from J; junction bases left unmatched: 3. Germline lookup yields CDR1 MGHDK and CDR2 SYGVNS. As DNA, the CDR3 is TGTGCCAGCAGTGACAGGGGGAGTTACGAGCAGTACTTC. It encodes CASSDRGSYEQYF.

The chain joins TRBV4-3 to TRBJ2-5, with 9 bases matching TRBD2. CDR3 size: 18 residues. With 0 bases clipped from V and 3 bases from J, the junction kept 11 bases outside the gene matches. The germline CDR1 and CDR2 sequences are LGHNA and YSLEER. In DNA form, the CDR3 reads TGCGCCAGCAGCCAAGATTTAGTGGGACTAGCCCTTAAAGAGACCCAGTACTTC. Amino acids: CASSQDLVGLALKETQYF.

The chain recombines TRBV27 with TRBJ2-1, with 8 positions matching TRBD2. V shed 2 bases and J 9 bases; nucleotides not matched to a gene: 9. Germline values: CDR1 MNHEY, CDR2 SMNVEV (reference sequence). The CDR3 extends over 15 amino acids. The chain's CDR3 is CASSLRAGVFSEQFF. CDR3 in DNA: TGTGCCAGCAGTTTAAGAGCGGGAGTTTTCAGTGAGCAGTTCTTC.